This TCR beta chain appears in the sequencing data of a study of beta chain features in type 1 diabetes. Broader study findings: Cells expressing TCR highly could be over-represented by cDNA sequencing. Healthy donors had naive, central memory and Treg TCRB repertoires that appeared less similar than those seen among patients.

This clone turned up a few times. The antigen is undetermined. There are 14 residues in the CDR3. Germline V gene data show CDR1 as SEHNR and CDR2 as FQNEAQ (reference sequence). V lost 0 bases to trimming and J lost 5 bases; unmatched junction nucleotides: 1. Expressed TCRB transcripts got sequenced, as all isolated RNA was reverse transcribed. Repertoires were generated with immunoSEQ multiplex PCR, while TCRdb's copy carries only in-frame clones and drops some. The data hold a few hundred thousand clones, with over 13% observed a single time. The source is a woman in her late teens or twenties in good health. This rearrangement joins TRBV7-9 to TRBJ2-7; 10 bases are shared with TRBD1. The sequencing input was naive CD4+ T cells from blood. The CDR3 sequence: CASSLAGTGDEQYF. The CDR3 DNA sequence: TGTGCCAGCAGCTTAGCCGGGACAGGGGACGAGCAGTACTTC.